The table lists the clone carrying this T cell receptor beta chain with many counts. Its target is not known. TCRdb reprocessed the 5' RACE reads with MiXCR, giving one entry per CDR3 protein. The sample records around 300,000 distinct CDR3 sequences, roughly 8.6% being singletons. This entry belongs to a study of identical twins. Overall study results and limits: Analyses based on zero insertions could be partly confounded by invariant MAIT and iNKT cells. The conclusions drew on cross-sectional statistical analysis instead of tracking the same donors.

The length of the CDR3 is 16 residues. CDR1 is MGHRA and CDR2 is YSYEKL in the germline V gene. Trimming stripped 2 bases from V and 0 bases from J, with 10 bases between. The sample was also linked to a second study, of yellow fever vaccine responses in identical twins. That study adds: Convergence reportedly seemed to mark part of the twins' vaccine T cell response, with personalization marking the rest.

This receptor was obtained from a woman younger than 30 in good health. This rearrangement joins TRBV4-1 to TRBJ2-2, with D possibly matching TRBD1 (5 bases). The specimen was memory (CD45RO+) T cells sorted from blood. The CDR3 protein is CASSQKTATNTGELFF. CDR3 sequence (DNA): TGCGCCAGCAGCCAAAAGACAGCTACGAACACCGGGGAGCTGTTTTTT.